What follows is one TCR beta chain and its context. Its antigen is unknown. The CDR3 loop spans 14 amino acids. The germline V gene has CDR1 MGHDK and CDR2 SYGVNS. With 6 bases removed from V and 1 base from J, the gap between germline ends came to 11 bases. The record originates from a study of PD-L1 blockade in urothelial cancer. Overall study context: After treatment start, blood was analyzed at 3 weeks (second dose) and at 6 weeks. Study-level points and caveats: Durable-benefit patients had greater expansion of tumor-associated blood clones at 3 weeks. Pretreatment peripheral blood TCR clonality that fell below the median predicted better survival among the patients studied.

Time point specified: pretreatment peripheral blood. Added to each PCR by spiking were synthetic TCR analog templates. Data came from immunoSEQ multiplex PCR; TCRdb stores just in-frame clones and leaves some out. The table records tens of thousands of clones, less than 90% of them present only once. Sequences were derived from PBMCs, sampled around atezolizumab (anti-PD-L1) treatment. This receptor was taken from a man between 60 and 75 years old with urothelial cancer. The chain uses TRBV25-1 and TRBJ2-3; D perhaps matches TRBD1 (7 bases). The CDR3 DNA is TGTGCCAGCAGCGACAGGGAGGGCACAGATACGCAGTATTTT. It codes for CASSDREGTDTQYF. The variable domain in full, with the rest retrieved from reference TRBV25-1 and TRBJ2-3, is EADIYQTPRYLVIGTGKKITLECSQTMGHDKMYWYQQDPGMELHLIHYSYGVNSTEKGDLSSESTVSRIRTEHFPLTLESARPSHTSQYLCASSDREGTDTQYFGPGTRLTVL.